Sequencing of this TCR beta chain was carried out in a study of control samples from healthy donors and cancer patients. Generated by immunoSEQ multiplex PCR, the TCRdb table keeps only in-frame clones and is missing some. Of tens of thousands of clones in the sample, about 96% were seen once. Germline V gives CDR1 SGHDT, CDR2 YYEEEE. Trimming pared 3 bases from V and 1 base from J, leaving 13 bases between. The length of the CDR3 is 16 residues. This rearrangement joins TRBV5-6 to TRBJ2-2; weak D call: TRBD2 (5 bases). The sequencing sample was made of blood. This clonotype originated in a woman in her late teens or twenties in good health. CDR3 nucleotide sequence: TGTGCCAGCAGCTGGGGTGGTGGAGGGAACACCGGGGAGCTGTTTTTT. Protein: CASSWGGGGNTGELFF. Full variable domain (remainder filled in from reference TRBV5-6 and TRBJ2-2): DAGVTQSPTHLIKTRGQQVTLRCSPKSGHDTVSWYQQALGQGPQFIFQYYEEEERQRGNFPDRFSGHQFPNYSSELNVNALLLGDSALYLCASSWGGGGNTGELFFGEGSRLTVL.